The 16 T cell receptor beta chains in this list originate from one sample, sequenced in a study of blood T cell repertoires in COVID-19. Data came from immunoSEQ multiplex PCR; TCRdb stores just in-frame clones and leaves some out. Of some 220,000 clones listed, roughly four fifths are singletons. Material: peripheral blood. The origin of the receptors is a woman aged 25 to 45 who had recovered from COVID-19.

This chain uses TRBV7-2 with TRBJ2-7, with 13 bases matching TRBD2. Germline assignment: CDR1 SGHTA and CDR2 FQGNSA. The CDR3 runs 15 residues. J was trimmed by 0 bases and V by 5 bases; bases with no gene match: 1. The DNA of the CDR3 is TGTGCCAGCAGCAGGACTAGCGGGAGCTCCTACGAGCAGTACTTC. This gives the protein CASSRTSGSSYEQYF.

This chain connects TRBV28 to TRBJ2-1; 7 nucleotides match TRBD1. The V and J ends lost 1 base and 7 bases, in that order; junction bases with no gene match: 7. The CDR3 length is 15 residues. Germline V gene lookup returns CDR1 MDHEN and CDR2 SYDVKM. The CDR3 nucleotides are TGTGCCAGCAGTTTATCAGACAGGGATAGTAATGAGCAGTTCTTC. Its protein is CASSLSDRDSNEQFF.

CDR3 loop: CASSLGLAPYEQYF. CDR3 in DNA: TGTGCCAGCAGCTTGGGTCTAGCACCCTACGAGCAGTACTTC. The rearrangement links TRBV5-6 to TRBJ2-7, with a possible D match to TRBD2 (5 bases). V gave up 0 bases and J gave up 2 bases, with 9 bases separating them. This CDR3 is built from 14 residues. CDR1 is SGHDT and CDR2 is YYEEEE in the germline V gene.

CDR3 amino acids: CASSVSSGNLGYTF. The CDR3 region has the DNA TGTGCCAGCAGCGTATCTTCAGGAAATTTAGGCTACACCTTC. The rearrangement links TRBV9 to TRBJ1-2; D unresolved. CDR1 SGDLS and CDR2 YYNGEE come from the germline V gene. With 1 base removed from V and 8 bases from J, the gap between germline ends came to 15 bases. The CDR3 is made up of 14 amino acids.

This chain uses TRBV21-1 with TRBJ2-7; the table's D call, TRBD1, has no DNA check behind it. TRBV21-1 is noted as a pseudogene. The CDR3 totals 16 residues. CDR3 amino acids: CASSKVRGQGDLEQYF. The CDR3 bases are TGTGCCAGCAGCAAAGTGAGGGGACAGGGGGACCTCGAGCAGTACTTC.

There are a few counts of this clone. The V and J genes are TRBV6-5 and TRBJ2-7; maybe TRBD1 (5 bases). Germline assignment: CDR1 MNHEY and CDR2 SVGAGI. CDR3 length equals 13 residues. Trimming took 5 bases from V and 3 from J, leaving 11 bases between them. The CDR3 DNA sequence: TGTGCCAGCAGTAGACAGCCAGTCTACGAGCAGTACTTC. Its translation is CASSRQPVYEQYF.

This clone has just a few counts. V usage is TRBV6-5 and J usage is TRBJ2-7; possible D gene TRBD2, 5 bases. The ends were cut back, 0 bases at V and 6 bases at J, with 15 bases in the middle. The length of the CDR3 is 15 residues. Germline CDR1 MNHEY, CDR2 SVGAGI. The DNA for the CDR3 is TGTGCCAGCAGTTACTCGACGGTTCGGCGGGCCGAGCAGTACTTC. Amino acid sequence: CASSYSTVRRAEQYF.

The table lists this clone with a count of one. The chain couples TRBV19 to TRBJ2-1, with 12 nucleotides matching TRBD2. CDR3 length: 15 amino acids. J lost 2 bases, V lost 4 bases, and 0 bases had no gene match. Germline V gene sequence: CDR1 LNHDA, CDR2 SQIVND (reference sequence). The CDR3 reads CASSTSGRAYNEQFF. CDR3 coding DNA: TGTGCCAGTAGTACTAGCGGGAGGGCCTACAATGAGCAGTTCTTC.

This clone was found a few times. The rearrangement links TRBV29-1 to TRBJ2-7, with 14 bases fitting TRBD2. J lost 3 bases, V lost 7 bases, and 2 bases had no gene match. The CDR3 extends over 13 amino acids. Germline V gene sequence: CDR1 SQVTM, CDR2 ANQGSEA. CDR3 coding DNA: TGCAGCGCAGGGACTAGCGGGAGCTACGAGCAGTACTTC. Its translation is CSAGTSGSYEQYF.

V usage is TRBV29-1 and J usage is TRBJ2-3; tentative D call: TRBD2 (5 bases). With 1 base removed from V and 4 bases from J, the gap between germline ends came to 9 bases. Germline CDR1 and CDR2: SQVTM and ANQGSEA. The CDR3 runs 13 residues. Here the CDR3 reads CSVEGLASDTQYF. In DNA, the CDR3 is TGCAGCGTTGAAGGGCTAGCCTCAGATACGCAGTATTTT.

The V gene is TRBV27, the J gene TRBJ2-7, with D possibly TRBD1 on 6 matching bases. The CDR3 sequence is 14 residues long. Germline values: CDR1 MNHEY, CDR2 SMNVEV (reference sequence). The V end was cut by 3 bases, the J end by 0 bases, with 9 bases between. The CDR3 DNA reads TGTGCCAGCAGTTTCAGGGGAAGCTCCTACGAGCAGTACTTC. Translation: CASSFRGSSYEQYF.

This clone was picked up a small number of times. The chain uses TRBV19 and TRBJ1-2; no definite D call. This CDR3 contains 16 residues. V shed 5 bases and J shed 6 bases, with 22 bases lying between them. Germline V gene lookup returns CDR1 LNHDA and CDR2 SQIVND (reference sequence). For the CDR3, the DNA is TGTGCCAGTAGTCCGTCTCGGGTCCCAAGGAAGGATGGCTACACCTTC. Encoded protein: CASSPSRVPRKDGYTF.

The rearrangement joins TRBV27 to TRBJ2-1, with 8 bases lining up with TRBD2. Germline V gives CDR1 MNHEY, CDR2 SMNVEV (reference sequence). This CDR3 spans 15 amino acids. V lost 3 bases to trimming and J lost 2 bases; unmatched junction nucleotides: 3. CDR3 bases: TGTGCCAGCAGTTTCGAGCGGGGGCCCTACAATGAGCAGTTCTTC. Translated: CASSFERGPYNEQFF.

The chain uses TRBV27 and TRBJ2-5; weak D call: TRBD2 (6 bases). Trimming pared 2 bases from V and 5 bases from J, leaving 15 bases between. Germline CDR1 MNHEY, CDR2 SMNVEV (reference sequence). This CDR3 contains 15 residues. DNA of the CDR3: TGTGCCAGCAGTTTAACGGCGGGATGGCAGGAGACCCAGTACTTC. It translates to CASSLTAGWQETQYF.

This chain connects TRBV28 to TRBJ1-2; perhaps TRBD1 as D (6 bases). The CDR3 loop spans 13 amino acids. Trimming shortened V by 5 bases and J by 4 bases, and 11 bases separated the two germline ends. The germline V gene has CDR1 MDHEN and CDR2 SYDVKM. The CDR3 coding sequence is TGTGCCAGCAGTGTACAGGGTATCTATGGCTACACCTTC. Translation: CASSVQGIYGYTF.

V and J are TRBV10-3 and TRBJ2-1; TRBD1 matches 8 bases. After removal of 5 bases from V and 1 base from J, the junction contained 1 base not matched to a gene. Germline CDR1 reads ENHRY; CDR2 reads SYGVKD. CDR3 length: 14 amino acids. DNA of the CDR3: TGTGCCATCAGTCGGGACAGGTCCTACAATGAGCAGTTCTTC. Translation: CAISRDRSYNEQFF.